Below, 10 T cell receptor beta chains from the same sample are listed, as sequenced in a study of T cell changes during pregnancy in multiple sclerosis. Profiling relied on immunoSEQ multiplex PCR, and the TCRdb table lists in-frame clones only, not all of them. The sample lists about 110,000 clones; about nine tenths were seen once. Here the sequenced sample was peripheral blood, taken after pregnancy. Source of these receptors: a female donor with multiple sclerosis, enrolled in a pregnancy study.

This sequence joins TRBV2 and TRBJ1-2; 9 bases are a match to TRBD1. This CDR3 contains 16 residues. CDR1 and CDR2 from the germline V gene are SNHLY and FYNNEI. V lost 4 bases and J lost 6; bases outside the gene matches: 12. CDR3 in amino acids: CASSGSWDRVPNGYTF. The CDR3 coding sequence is TGTGCCAGCAGTGGGTCTTGGGACAGGGTCCCCAATGGCTACACCTTC.

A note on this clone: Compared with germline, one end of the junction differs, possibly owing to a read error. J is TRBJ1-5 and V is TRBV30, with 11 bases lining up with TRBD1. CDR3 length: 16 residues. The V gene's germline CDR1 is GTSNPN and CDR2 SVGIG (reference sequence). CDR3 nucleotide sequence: TGTGCCTGGAGTCCCCAACGGACAGGGGGCAACCAGCCCCAGCATTTT. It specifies CAWSPQRTGGNQPQHF.

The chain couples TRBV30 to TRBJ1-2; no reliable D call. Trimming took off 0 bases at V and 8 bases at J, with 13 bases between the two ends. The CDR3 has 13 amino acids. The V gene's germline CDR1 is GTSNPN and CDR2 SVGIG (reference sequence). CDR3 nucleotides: TGTGCCTGGAGTGTAATGGCACCCTCCGGCTACACCTTC. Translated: CAWSVMAPSGYTF.

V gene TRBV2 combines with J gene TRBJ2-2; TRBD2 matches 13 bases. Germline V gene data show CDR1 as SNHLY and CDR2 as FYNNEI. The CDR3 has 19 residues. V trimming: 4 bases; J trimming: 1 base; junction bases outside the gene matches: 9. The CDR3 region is CASSGTSGSGTLNTGELFF. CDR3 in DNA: TGTGCCAGCAGTGGGACTAGCGGGAGCGGTACCCTGAACACCGGGGAGCTGTTTTTT.

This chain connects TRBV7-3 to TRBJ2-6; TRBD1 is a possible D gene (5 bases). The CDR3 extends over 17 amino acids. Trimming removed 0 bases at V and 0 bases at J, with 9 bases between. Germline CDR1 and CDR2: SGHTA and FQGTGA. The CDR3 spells CASSLTFQGSGANVLTF. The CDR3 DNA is TGTGCCAGCAGCTTAACTTTTCAGGGCTCTGGGGCCAACGTCCTGACTTTC.

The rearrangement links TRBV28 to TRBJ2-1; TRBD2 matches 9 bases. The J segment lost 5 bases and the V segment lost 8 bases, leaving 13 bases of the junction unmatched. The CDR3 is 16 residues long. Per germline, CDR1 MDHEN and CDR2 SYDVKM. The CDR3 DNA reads TGTGCCAGCGGCTACCCGAGCGGGGGGAATAACAATGAGCAGTTCTTC. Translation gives CASGYPSGGNNNEQFF.

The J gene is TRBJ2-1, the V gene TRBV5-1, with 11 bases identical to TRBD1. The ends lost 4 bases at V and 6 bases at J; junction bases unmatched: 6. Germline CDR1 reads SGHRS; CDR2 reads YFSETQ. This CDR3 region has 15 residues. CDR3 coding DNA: TGCGCCAGCAGCATAACCGGGACAGGGGGCAATGAGCAGTTCTTC. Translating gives CASSITGTGGNEQFF.

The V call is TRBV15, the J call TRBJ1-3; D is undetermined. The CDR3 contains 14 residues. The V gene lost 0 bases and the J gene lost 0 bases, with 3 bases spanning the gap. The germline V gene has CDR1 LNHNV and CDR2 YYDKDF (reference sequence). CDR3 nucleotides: TGTGCCACCAGCAGAGAAGCCTCTGGAAACACCATATATTTT. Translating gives CATSREASGNTIYF.

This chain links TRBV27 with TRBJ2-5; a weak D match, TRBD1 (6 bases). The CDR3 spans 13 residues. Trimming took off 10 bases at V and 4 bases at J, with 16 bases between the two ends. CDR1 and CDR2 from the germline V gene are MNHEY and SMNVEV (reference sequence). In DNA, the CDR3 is TGTGCCACCCAGGGGCCTCCCTTAGAGACCCAGTACTTC. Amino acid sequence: CATQGPPLETQYF.

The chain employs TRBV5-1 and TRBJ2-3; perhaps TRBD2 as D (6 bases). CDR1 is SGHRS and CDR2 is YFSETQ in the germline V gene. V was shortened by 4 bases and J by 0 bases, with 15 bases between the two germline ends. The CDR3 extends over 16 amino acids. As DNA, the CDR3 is TGCGCCAGCAGCCTAGGGGACTTATCTAGCACAGATACGCAGTATTTT. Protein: CASSLGDLSSTDTQYF.